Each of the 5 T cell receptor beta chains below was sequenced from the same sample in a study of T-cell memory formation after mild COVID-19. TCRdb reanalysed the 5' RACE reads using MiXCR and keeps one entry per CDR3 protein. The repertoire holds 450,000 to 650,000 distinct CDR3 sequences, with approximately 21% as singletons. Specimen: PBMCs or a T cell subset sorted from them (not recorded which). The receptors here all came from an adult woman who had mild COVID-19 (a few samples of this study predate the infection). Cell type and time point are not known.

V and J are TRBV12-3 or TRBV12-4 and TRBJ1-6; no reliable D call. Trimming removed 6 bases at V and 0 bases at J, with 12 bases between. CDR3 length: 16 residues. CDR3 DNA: TGTGCCAGCAGCAACCTATGGACCTCCTATAATTCACCCCTCCACTTT. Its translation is CASSNLWTSYNSPLHF.

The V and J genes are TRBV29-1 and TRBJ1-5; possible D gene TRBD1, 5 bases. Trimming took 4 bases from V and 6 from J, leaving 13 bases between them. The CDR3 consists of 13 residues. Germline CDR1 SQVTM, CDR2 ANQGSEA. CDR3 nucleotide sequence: TGCAGCGTTGGGGGGAGGCAGGGTCAGCCCCAGCATTTT. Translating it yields CSVGGRQGQPQHF. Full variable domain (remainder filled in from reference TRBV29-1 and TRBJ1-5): SAVISQKPSRDICQRGTSLTIQCQVDSQVTMMFWYRQQPGQSLTLIATANQGSEATYESGFVIDKFPISRPNLTFSTLTVSNMSPEDSSIYLCSVGGRQGQPQHFGDGTRLSIL.

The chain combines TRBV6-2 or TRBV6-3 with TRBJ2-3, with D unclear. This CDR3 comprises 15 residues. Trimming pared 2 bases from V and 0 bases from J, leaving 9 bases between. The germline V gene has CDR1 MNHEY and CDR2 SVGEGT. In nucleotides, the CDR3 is TGTGCCAGCAGTTACGTCGCGTCTAGCACAGATACGCAGTATTTT. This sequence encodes CASSYVASSTDTQYF.

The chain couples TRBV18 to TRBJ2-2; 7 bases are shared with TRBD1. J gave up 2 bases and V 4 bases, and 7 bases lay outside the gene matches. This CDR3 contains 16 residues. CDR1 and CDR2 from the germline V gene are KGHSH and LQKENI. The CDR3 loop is CASSQRTGPNTGELFF. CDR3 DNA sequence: TGTGCCAGCTCACAACGGACAGGTCCTAACACCGGGGAGCTGTTTTTT.

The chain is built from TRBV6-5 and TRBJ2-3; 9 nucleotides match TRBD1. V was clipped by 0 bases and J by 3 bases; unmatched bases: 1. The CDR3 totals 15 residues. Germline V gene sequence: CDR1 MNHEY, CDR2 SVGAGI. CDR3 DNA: TGTGCCAGCAGTTACTCCGGGACAGGGACAGATACGCAGTATTTT. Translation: CASSYSGTGTDTQYF.